The 24 T cell receptor beta chains listed next were all sequenced from one sample in a study of cytomegalovirus exposure and HLA in healthy donors. PCR amplification relied on 60 Vbeta primers (plus 13 Jbeta primers). Data came from immunoSEQ multiplex PCR; TCRdb stores just in-frame clones and leaves some out. The table has around 200,000 clones, approximately 70% seen once. The sequencing sample was made of PBMCs. These receptors came from a middle-aged man in good health and CMV-seropositive.

The chain combines TRBV6-4 with TRBJ2-6; TRBD2 is a possible D gene (6 bases). CDR3 length equals 20 residues. CDR1 MRHNA and CDR2 SNTAGT come from the germline V gene. V gave up 5 bases and J gave up 4 bases, with 27 bases separating them. CDR3 region: CASSLYEVDGGTTGANVLTF. CDR3 sequence (DNA): TGTGCCAGCAGTCTCTACGAGGTGGATGGGGGGACCACGGGGGCCAACGTCCTGACTTTC.

The sample holds a few counts of this clone. V is TRBV7-9 and J is TRBJ1-4; possibly TRBD1 for D (5 bases). Trimming left V 2 bases short and J 5 bases short, with 9 bases between. From germline, CDR1 is SEHNR and CDR2 FQNEAQ (reference sequence). CDR3 length: 14 amino acids. The CDR3 nucleotides are TGTGCCAGCAGCTTACAGGGTACGAATGAAAAACTGTTTTTT. It codes for CASSLQGTNEKLFF.

The chain is built from TRBV5-6 and TRBJ2-2; D is possibly TRBD2 (6 bases). With 0 bases removed from V and 11 bases from J, the gap between germline ends came to 11 bases. Germline CDR1 SGHDT, CDR2 YYEEEE. CDR3 length equals 13 residues. The CDR3 reads CASSLAVAGELFF. CDR3 nucleotide sequence: TGTGCCAGCAGCTTGGCCGTGGCGGGAGAGCTGTTTTTT.

This clone was observed a few times. The genes are TRBV15 and TRBJ2-3; D not certain. The CDR3 is made up of 15 amino acids. Germline V CDR1 and CDR2: LNHNV, YYDKDF (reference sequence). Trimming removed 0 bases at V and 3 bases at J, with 10 bases between. The CDR3 region has the DNA TGTGCCACCAGCAGAGATTCTAGTGGGACAGATACGCAGTATTTT. It codes for CATSRDSSGTDTQYF.

The chain combines TRBV7-6 with TRBJ1-6; D is unresolved. CDR3 length: 14 amino acids. Germline lookup yields CDR1 SGHVS and CDR2 FNYEAQ. V was clipped by 7 bases and J by 3 bases, with 10 bases between them. The CDR3 DNA reads TGTGCCAGCAAATCAGATTTCTATAATTCACCCCTCCACTTT. This encodes CASKSDFYNSPLHF.

V gene TRBV4-1 combines with J gene TRBJ1-5; possible D gene TRBD1, 6 bases. Per germline, CDR1 MGHRA and CDR2 YSYEKL. The CDR3 has 18 residues. V gave up 0 bases and J gave up 0 bases, with 15 bases separating them. CDR3 DNA sequence: TGCGCCAGCAGCCAAGATGGGACAACAGGGTATAGCAATCAGCCCCAGCATTTT. It is translated as CASSQDGTTGYSNQPQHF.

The chain employs TRBV4-2 and TRBJ1-5; perhaps TRBD1 as D (5 bases). Trimming took 0 bases from V and 9 from J, leaving 15 bases between them. Germline CDR1 and CDR2: LGHNA and YNFKEQ. This CDR3 contains 15 residues. As DNA, the CDR3 is TGTGCCAGCAGCCAAGAAAGCGGGGCTACCTGGCCCCAGCATTTT. It encodes CASSQESGATWPQHF.

The chain joins TRBV10-3 to TRBJ2-3, with 8 bases aligning to TRBD1. V lost 3 bases, J lost 5 bases, and 16 bases stayed unmatched. The CDR3 is 18 amino acids. Germline V gene data show CDR1 as ENHRY and CDR2 as SYGVKD. As DNA, the CDR3 is TGTGCCATCAGTGACCCTACCGGGTACAGGGGGACGATAGATACGCAGTATTTT. Protein product: CAISDPTGYRGTIDTQYF.

The chain couples TRBV2 to TRBJ2-7, with TRBD1 matching over 9 bases. The junction had 6 bases not matched to a gene; V was cut back by 5 bases and J by 1 base. Germline values: CDR1 SNHLY, CDR2 FYNNEI. This CDR3 is built from 15 residues. CDR3 bases: TGTGCCAGCAGTACGCCCGGGACAGGGTCCTACGAGCAGTACTTC. It yields the protein CASSTPGTGSYEQYF.

The genes are TRBV29-1 and TRBJ2-1; possibly TRBD2 for D (5 bases). This CDR3 contains 11 residues. CDR1 is SQVTM, CDR2 ANQGSEA, per germline. V was clipped by 6 bases and J by 6 bases, with 9 bases between them. The CDR3 protein is CSVSDFNEQFF. The CDR3 DNA reads as TGCAGCGTCTCGGACTTCAATGAGCAGTTCTTC.

The J gene is TRBJ2-7, the V gene TRBV2; 8 nucleotides agree with TRBD1. Germline V CDR1 and CDR2: SNHLY, FYNNEI. The CDR3 is 13 residues long. The junction had 2 bases not matched to a gene; V was cut back by 5 bases and J by 2 bases. CDR3 in DNA: TGTGCCAGCAGTTGGACAGGGCCCTACGAGCAGTACTTC. Protein sequence: CASSWTGPYEQYF.

The J gene is TRBJ1-1, the V gene TRBV14; D perhaps matches TRBD1 (6 bases). The CDR3 extends over 17 amino acids. V lost 0 bases, J lost 0 bases, and 14 bases lay in between. Germline V gene sequence: CDR1 SGHDN, CDR2 FVKESK. The CDR3 sequence: CASSQDRQGLMNTEAFF. The DNA for the CDR3 is TGTGCCAGCAGCCAAGATCGGCAGGGGCTCATGAACACTGAAGCTTTCTTT.

The chain links TRBV5-4 to TRBJ2-2; 7 bases match TRBD1. Looked up from germline, CDR1 is SGHNT and CDR2 is YYREEE (reference sequence). The CDR3 spans 15 residues. V was pared by 5 bases and J by 6 bases, with 10 bases of the junction left unmatched. The CDR3 sequence: CASSTKTGVPGELFF. The CDR3 coding sequence is TGTGCCAGCAGTACGAAAACAGGGGTTCCCGGGGAGCTGTTTTTT. The full variable domain, in which reference TRBV5-4 and TRBJ2-2 provide the parts outside the CDR3, is ETGVTQSPTHLIKTRGQQVTLRCSSQSGHNTVSWYQQALGQGPQFIFQYYREEENGRGNFPPRFSGLQFPNYSSELNVNALELDDSALYLCASSTKTGVPGELFFGEGSRLTVL.

The V gene is TRBV19, the J gene TRBJ1-2; D is unclear. Germline CDR1 LNHDA, CDR2 SQIVND (reference sequence). Trimming removed 7 bases from V and 3 bases from J, with 12 bases in between. CDR3 size: 13 residues. CDR3 region: CASKGADYYGYTF. For the CDR3, the DNA is TGTGCCAGTAAGGGTGCGGACTACTATGGCTACACCTTC.

This clone has more than one count but fewer than ten. This chain connects TRBV27 to TRBJ1-1; D is ambiguous. This CDR3 has 14 amino acids. V was clipped by 3 bases and J by 4 bases, with 12 bases between them. CDR1 MNHEY and CDR2 SMNVEV come from the germline V gene (reference sequence). CDR3 DNA sequence: TGTGCCAGCAGTTTCGGACTCGGCGGCACTGAAGCTTTCTTT. Translation: CASSFGLGGTEAFF.

This clone was observed a few times. This chain connects TRBV5-1 to TRBJ2-5; weak D call: TRBD2 (5 bases). Between the trimmed V and J ends, which lost 0 bases and 5 bases, there was a span of 17 bases. The CDR3 totals 16 residues. Germline values: CDR1 SGHRS, CDR2 YFSETQ. DNA for the CDR3: TGCGCCAGCAGCTTGGCCGCGCGGGTGGGAGAGGAGACCCAGTACTTC. Residues: CASSLAARVGEETQYF.

The V gene is TRBV5-6, the J gene TRBJ1-1, with 7 bases lining up with TRBD1. With V trimmed by 4 bases and J by 5 bases, 5 bases remained unmatched. This CDR3 has 13 amino acids. From germline, CDR1 is SGHDT and CDR2 YYEEEE. CDR3 residues: CASSLTGITEAFF. Written as DNA, the CDR3 is TGTGCCAGCAGCCTGACAGGGATTACTGAAGCTTTCTTT.

The V and J genes are TRBV23-1 and TRBJ2-3; D is unresolved. TRBV23-1 is an ORF; its function is uncertain. The CDR3 runs 10 residues. Trimming removed 11 bases from V and 6 bases from J, with 9 bases in between. The chain's CDR3 is CACVGDTQYF. CDR3 DNA: TGCGCCTGCGTCGGTGATACGCAGTATTTT.

The chain carries TRBV7-8 and TRBJ2-2; 8 bases map to TRBD1. Per germline, CDR1 SGHVS and CDR2 FQNEAQ. Trimming removed 1 base from V and 4 bases from J; junction bases left unmatched: 14. The CDR3 totals 19 residues. Here the CDR3 DNA reads TGTGCCAGCAGCTTAGAACATAAGTCTGGACAGGGACCCACCGGGGAGCTGTTTTTT. This sequence encodes CASSLEHKSGQGPTGELFF.

The chain recombines TRBV7-2 with TRBJ2-7; D is undetermined. The germline gives CDR1 SGHTA, CDR2 FQGNSA. Trimming removed 4 bases from V and 3 bases from J, with 13 bases in between. The CDR3 covers 14 residues. The CDR3 nucleotides read TGTGCCAGCAGCTACAGACAAGCATACTACGAGCAGTACTTC. This encodes CASSYRQAYYEQYF. Full variable domain (outside the CDR3, taken from reference TRBV7-2 and TRBJ2-7): GAGVSQSPSNKVTEKGKDVELRCDPISGHTALYWYRQSLGQGLEFLIYFQGNSAPDKSGLPSDRFSAERTGGSVSTLTIQRTQQEDSAVYLCASSYRQAYYEQYFGPGTRLTVT.

The chain carries TRBV7-9 and TRBJ2-3; D perhaps matches TRBD1 (5 bases). V was trimmed by 1 base and J by 4 bases, leaving 9 bases between them. CDR3 length: 14 residues. Per germline, CDR1 SEHNR and CDR2 FQNEAQ (reference sequence). CDR3 region: CASSLVQGPDTQYF. The CDR3 nucleotides are TGTGCCAGCAGCTTAGTGCAGGGCCCAGATACGCAGTATTTT.

V gene TRBV18 combines with J gene TRBJ2-5, with 7 bases that match TRBD2. The CDR3 extends over 13 amino acids. From germline, CDR1 is KGHSH and CDR2 LQKENI. The trim removed 1 base at V and 5 bases at J, leaving 1 base unmatched. The CDR3 sequence: CASSPLGGETQYF. CDR3 nucleotide sequence: TGTGCCAGCTCACCACTGGGAGGGGAGACCCAGTACTTC.

This clone was recorded a few times. The chain uses TRBV19 and TRBJ1-3; a possible D gene is TRBD1 (5 bases). CDR3 length: 14 residues. Germline CDR1 is LNHDA and CDR2 is SQIVND (reference sequence). Between the trimmed V and J ends, which lost 6 bases and 4 bases, there was a span of 13 bases. The CDR3 nucleotides are TGTGCCAGTAGGAGTTCCAGGGCAGGAAACACCATATATTTT. Encoded protein: CASRSSRAGNTIYF.

The V and J genes are TRBV11-2 and TRBJ2-1; 8 bases align to TRBD2. This CDR3 has 16 residues. The ends lost 2 bases at V and 5 bases at J; junction bases unmatched: 8. CDR1 and CDR2 from the germline V gene are SGHAT and FQNNGV. The CDR3 nucleotides read TGTGCCAGCAGCTTAATGTTGGCTAGCGGGCACAATGAGCAGTTCTTC. It codes for CASSLMLASGHNEQFF.